The source of this TCR beta chain is a study of T cell responses to AZD1222 COVID-19 vaccine. General study findings and limits: Spike regions recognized by vaccine-associated CD4 TCRs spanned the protein, led by 160-218 and 743-854.

Pooling of second doses given at about 4 or about 12 weeks was done. Method: immunoSEQ multiplex PCR; TCRdb's copy keeps in-frame clones and lacks some. Of roughly 190,000 clones detected, approximately 93% appear once; the ten largest clones hold over 1.5%. Regarding this clone: Its antigen is not known.

This CDR3 region has 14 residues. Germline CDR1 reads GTSNPN; CDR2 reads SVGIG (reference sequence). This sequence was found in an adult who received the AZD1222 COVID-19 vaccine. The chain couples TRBV30 to TRBJ2-1, with 8 bases identical to TRBD2. The specimen comprised peripheral blood, sampled 28 days after the second AZD1222 dose. The CDR3 region has the DNA TGTGCTTGCCTCGGGGGGGGATATAACAATGAGCAGTTCTTC. Its translation is CACLGGGYNNEQFF.